The 14 T cell receptor beta chains below were found in one sample sequenced in a study of glioma-infiltrating T cells after dendritic cell vaccination. Method: immunoSEQ multiplex PCR; TCRdb's copy keeps in-frame clones and lacks some. The profile shows approximately 85,000 clones, about 85% of them singletons. The time point here: after dendritic cell vaccination, including at tumor progression/relapse. Sample: blood, taken after dendritic cell vaccination. All receptors derive from a human donor with glioblastoma.

The rearrangement joins TRBV9 to TRBJ2-2, with TRBD1 as a possible D gene (6 bases). The CDR3 runs 16 residues. Per the germline V gene, CDR1 is SGDLS and CDR2 is YYNGEE. The V gene lost 3 bases and the J gene lost 1 base, with 13 bases spanning the gap. The CDR3, as DNA: TGTGCCAGCAGCGCAGCAGGGGCGTGGAACACCGGGGAGCTGTTTTTT. Translation: CASSAAGAWNTGELFF.

This clone was counted a few times. CDR3 in DNA: TGTGCCAGCAGGCAAATAGCGGGGCTACTAGAGGAGTACTTC. It specifies CASRQIAGLLEEYF. This chain connects TRBV28 to TRBJ2-7, with TRBD2 identical over 8 bases. The length of the CDR3 is 14 residues. V lost 6 bases, J lost 11 bases, and 15 bases stayed unmatched. CDR1 is MDHEN, CDR2 SYDVKM, per germline.

This rearrangement joins TRBV19 to TRBJ1-3; possibly TRBD1 for D (6 bases). The germline V gene has CDR1 LNHDA and CDR2 SQIVND (reference sequence). The CDR3 spans 14 residues. The V end lost 6 bases, the J end lost 0 bases, and 9 bases lay between the germline ends. In DNA form, the CDR3 reads TGTGCCAGTAGACGGGACAACTCTGGAAACACCATATATTTT. Protein sequence: CASRRDNSGNTIYF.

The sample holds one count of this clone. The chain carries TRBV6-5 and TRBJ1-1, with a tentative D call TRBD1 (5 bases). Germline CDR1 reads MNHEY; CDR2 reads SVGAGI. CDR3 size: 14 residues. With 0 bases removed from V and 4 bases from J, the gap between germline ends came to 9 bases. The CDR3 loop is CASSYSGGRTEAFF. Here the CDR3 DNA reads TGTGCCAGCAGTTACTCCGGGGGTCGCACTGAAGCTTTCTTT.

The V call is TRBV29-1, the J call TRBJ2-1, with TRBD2 identical over 13 bases. The CDR3 contains 17 residues. The junction had 6 bases not matched to a gene; V was cut back by 3 bases and J by 1 base. Per the germline V gene, CDR1 is SQVTM and CDR2 is ANQGSEA. Written as DNA, the CDR3 is TGCAGCGTTGAGGAACTAGCGGGAGGGATATCCTACAATGAGCAGTTCTTC. The encoded protein is CSVEELAGGISYNEQFF.

The chain is built from TRBV5-5 and TRBJ1-2, with 8 nucleotides matching TRBD1. J gave up 5 bases and V 4 bases, and 4 bases lay outside the gene matches. CDR1 is SGHKS and CDR2 is YYEKEE in the germline V gene (reference sequence). The CDR3 totals 13 residues. The CDR3 nucleotides are TGTGCCAGCAGCCCGACAGGGGAATATGGCTACACCTTC. Residues: CASSPTGEYGYTF.

Only one count was recorded for this clone. The gene calls are TRBV29-1 and TRBJ2-5, with 10 bases identical to TRBD1. CDR1 and CDR2 from the germline V gene are SQVTM and ANQGSEA. The CDR3 totals 16 residues. The ends lost 1 base at V and 1 base at J; junction bases unmatched: 6. The CDR3 DNA reads as TGCAGCGTTGAAGGCAGACAGGGGGCGCCCCAAGAGACCCAGTACTTC. Amino acid sequence: CSVEGRQGAPQETQYF.

This clone has only a few counts. The rearrangement joins TRBV5-5 to TRBJ2-7; TRBD1 matches 10 bases. With V trimmed by 5 bases and J by 6 bases, 8 bases remained unmatched. From germline, CDR1 is SGHKS and CDR2 YYEKEE (reference sequence). The length of the CDR3 is 14 residues. The CDR3 sequence: CASSSGTGAIEQYF. The CDR3 DNA is TGTGCCAGCAGTTCGGGGACAGGGGCGATCGAGCAGTACTTC. Drawing the rest from reference TRBV5-5 and TRBJ2-7, the complete variable domain is DAGVTQSPTHLIKTRGQQVTLRCSPISGHKSVSWYQQVLGQGPQFIFQYYEKEERGRGNFPDRFSARQFPNYSSELNVNALLLGDSALYLCASSSGTGAIEQYFGPGTRLTVT.

The sample holds one count of this clone. The rearrangement links TRBV27 to TRBJ1-4; no clear D gene. This CDR3 comprises 15 residues. Trimming took 7 bases from V and 4 from J, leaving 16 bases between them. Germline values: CDR1 MNHEY, CDR2 SMNVEV (reference sequence). In nucleotides, the CDR3 is TGTGCCAGCACACCCGGAGGGAACCGTAATGAAAAACTGTTTTTT. It translates to CASTPGGNRNEKLFF. The full variable domain, its missing parts supplied by reference TRBV27 and TRBJ1-4, is EAQVTQNPRYLITVTGKKLTVTCSQNMNHEYMSWYRQDPGLGLRQIYYSMNVEVTDKGDVPEGYKVSRKEKRNFPLILESPSPNQTSLYFCASTPGGNRNEKLFFGSGTQLSVL.

The rearrangement joins TRBV30 to TRBJ1-2; D ambiguous. CDR1 is GTSNPN and CDR2 is SVGIG in the germline V gene (reference sequence). The CDR3 sequence is 12 residues long. Trimming took off 5 bases at V and 4 bases at J, with 11 bases between the two ends. The CDR3 DNA is TGTGCCTGGGGGCCCATGGGCTATGGCTACACCTTC. It encodes CAWGPMGYGYTF. The full variable domain, its missing parts supplied by reference TRBV30 and TRBJ1-2, is SQTIHQWPATLVQPVGSPLSLECTVEGTSNPNLYWYRQAAGRGLQLLFYSVGIGQISSEVPQNLSASRPQDRQFILSSKKLLLSDSGFYLCAWGPMGYGYTFGSGTRLTVV.

The chain has TRBV29-1 and TRBJ2-5; maybe TRBD1 (6 bases). V was shortened by 7 bases and J by 7 bases, with 13 bases between the two germline ends. The CDR3 loop spans 11 amino acids. CDR1 and CDR2 from the germline V gene are SQVTM and ANQGSEA. CDR3 nucleotide sequence: TGCAGCGGGCTGACAGGAACGACCCAGTACTTC. Translation gives CSGLTGTTQYF.

V usage is TRBV5-5 and J usage is TRBJ2-7; possibly TRBD1 for D (6 bases). The CDR3 is 15 residues long. CDR1 SGHKS and CDR2 YYEKEE come from the germline V gene (reference sequence). V was cut by 0 bases and J by 5 bases, with 15 bases left in between. The DNA of the CDR3 is TGTGCCAGCAGCTTGGAGAGTAGACAGGTGGACGAGCAGTACTTC. Its translation is CASSLESRQVDEQYF.

The chain has TRBV29-1 and TRBJ2-1; TRBD2 aligns across 15 bases. J gave up 4 bases and V 5 bases, and 9 bases lay outside the gene matches. The CDR3 has 17 amino acids. In germline, CDR1 is SQVTM, CDR2 ANQGSEA. The CDR3 DNA reads TGCAGCGTTCCCGGACTAGCGGGAGGGCCGCGGTACAATGAGCAGTTCTTC. This sequence encodes CSVPGLAGGPRYNEQFF.

The rearrangement joins TRBV28 to TRBJ2-7; tentative D call: TRBD1 (5 bases). The ends were cut back, 7 bases at V and 0 bases at J, with 13 bases in the middle. Per the germline V gene, CDR1 is MDHEN and CDR2 is SYDVKM. The CDR3 totals 14 residues. CDR3 nucleotides: TGTGCCAGCACTACCCTAGGGGACTCCTACGAGCAGTACTTC. Its protein is CASTTLGDSYEQYF. Filled out from reference TRBV28 and TRBJ2-7, the complete variable domain reads DVKVTQSSRYLVKRTGEKVFLECVQDMDHENMFWYRQDPGLGLRLIYFSYDVKMKEKGDIPEGYSVSREKKERFSLILESASTNQTSMYLCASTTLGDSYEQYFGPGTRLTVT.